The subject of this entry is one T cell receptor (beta chain). Its specificity is unknown. These data belong to a study of response to subunit inactivated influenza vaccine. The study's findings and limits: Authors suggested that a seasonal influenza vaccination recruits few new T cells each time.

TCRdb re-analysed the RT-PCR reads in MiXCR, keeping a single row per CDR3 protein. The sample yields approximately 500,000 distinct CDR3 sequences, 10% to 15% seen once. The specimen comprised PBMCs from blood, sampled about 6 weeks after vaccination. This TCR was recovered from a man in his forties or fifties who received an inactivated influenza vaccine.

The CDR3 nucleotides are TGTGCCAGCAGCTTACCCCGGGACAGGGGACGAAGGGAGACCCAGTACTTC. This translates into CASSLPRDRGRRETQYF. The chain joins TRBV11-3 to TRBJ2-5, with 10 bases identical to TRBD1. The CDR3 is 17 amino acids. With V trimmed by 2 bases and J by 5 bases, 11 bases remained unmatched. The V gene's germline CDR1 is SGHNT and CDR2 YENEEA.